This entry is about one TCR beta chain. The CDR3 is made up of 16 amino acids. The J segment lost 8 bases and the V segment lost 6 bases, leaving 13 bases of the junction unmatched. Germline V gives CDR1 SNHLY, CDR2 FYNNEI. Previously reported methods and listed TCR primers produced the bulk TCR libraries. Each CDR3 protein is one row after TCRdb ran MiXCR on the PCR reads. The table shows some 320,000 distinct CDR3 sequences, with around 21% occurring only once. This record belongs to a study of molecular identifiers for immune sequencing clone quantification. Sorted cell numbers of roughly 19,000 to 1,000,000, with 10%, 30% or 50% RNA, served as input for naive CD8 libraries.

V usage is TRBV2 and J usage is TRBJ1-4, with 9 nucleotides matching TRBD1. The receptor comes from a human donor in good health. Some libraries in this study had Jurkat cell RNA spiked in. The sequenced material came from naive CD8+ T cells from blood, with Jurkat cell RNA spiked in. The subset was: FACS-sorted CD8+CD4-CCR7+CD45RA+ naive T cells. The DNA for the CDR3 is TGTGCCAGCAGGACCCCGGGACAGGGACTGGACGAAAAACTGTTTTTT. It specifies CASRTPGQGLDEKLFF.